The following is a TCR beta chain sequence with its context. The data stem from a study of blood T cell repertoires in COVID-19. Turning to the study itself: Researchers got acute and convalescent COVID-19 samples from the United States, Italy and Spain.

CDR1 and CDR2 (germline): MGHRA, YSYEKL. Trimming took 3 bases from V and 11 from J; bases not matched to a gene: 15. This CDR3 is 16 amino acids long. Per the authors' pipeline: Amplification of reference gene primers provided the estimated nucleated cell counts. The data were produced by immunoSEQ multiplex PCR, yet TCRdb's version contains in-frame clones alone and is incomplete. V, J and clone size are those of that table, while D and trimming were read from the DNA. The data contain about 230,000 clones, approximately 85% of them singletons. Sequenced: peripheral blood. The sequence was collected from a man over 45 with COVID-19, enrolled during active disease. The chain carries TRBV4-1 and TRBJ1-1; 10 bases line up with TRBD1. CDR3 bases: TGCGCCAGCAGCCACAAAGGACGGGACAGGGGATTTTTGGCTTTCTTT. Encoded protein: CASSHKGRDRGFLAFF.